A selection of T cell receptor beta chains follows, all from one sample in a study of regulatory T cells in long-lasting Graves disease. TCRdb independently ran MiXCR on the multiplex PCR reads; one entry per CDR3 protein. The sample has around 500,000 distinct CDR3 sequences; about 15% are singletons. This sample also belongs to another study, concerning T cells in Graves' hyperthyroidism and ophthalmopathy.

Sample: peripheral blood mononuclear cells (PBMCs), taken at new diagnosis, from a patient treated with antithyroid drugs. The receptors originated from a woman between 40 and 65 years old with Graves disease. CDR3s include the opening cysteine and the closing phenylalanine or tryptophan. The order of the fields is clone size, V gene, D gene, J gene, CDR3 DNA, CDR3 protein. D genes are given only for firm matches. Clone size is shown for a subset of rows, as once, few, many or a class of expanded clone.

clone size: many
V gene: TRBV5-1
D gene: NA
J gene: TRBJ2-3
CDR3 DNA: TGCGCCAGCAGCTTCTCACCGAGCACAGATACGCAGTATTTT
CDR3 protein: CASSFSPSTDTQYF

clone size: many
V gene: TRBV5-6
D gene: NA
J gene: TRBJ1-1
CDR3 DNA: TGTGCCAGCAGCTTGTACGCAGGGGCGTCCACTGAAGCTTTCTTT
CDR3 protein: CASSLYAGASTEAFF

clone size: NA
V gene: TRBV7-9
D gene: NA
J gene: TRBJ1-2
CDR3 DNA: TGTGCCAGCAGCTTTACGCAGGGGTTTGGCTACACCTTC
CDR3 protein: CASSFTQGFGYTF

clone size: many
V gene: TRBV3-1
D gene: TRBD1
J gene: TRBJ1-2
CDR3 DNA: TGTGCCAGCAGCCAAACACTTCAGGGGGTCTGGTACACCTTC
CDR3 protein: CASSQTLQGVWYTF

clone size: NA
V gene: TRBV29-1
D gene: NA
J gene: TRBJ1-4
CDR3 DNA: TGCAGCGTTGAAGGAGGCGCGGCGGATACTAATGAAAAACTGTTTTTT
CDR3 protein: CSVEGGAADTNEKLFF

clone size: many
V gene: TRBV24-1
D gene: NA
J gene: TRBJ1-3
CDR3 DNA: TGTGCCACCAGTGATCCGGGCAACACTGGAAACACCATATATTTT
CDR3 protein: CATSDPGNTGNTIYF

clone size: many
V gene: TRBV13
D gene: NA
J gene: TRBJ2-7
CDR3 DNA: TGTGCCAGCAGCTTCTCGGTGGACTACGAGCAGTACTTC
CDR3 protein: CASSFSVDYEQYF

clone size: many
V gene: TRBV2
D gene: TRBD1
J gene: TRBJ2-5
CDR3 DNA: TGTGCCAGCAGTCGACAGGGGGTCCCAGAAGAGACCCAGTACTTC
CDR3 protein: CASSRQGVPEETQYF

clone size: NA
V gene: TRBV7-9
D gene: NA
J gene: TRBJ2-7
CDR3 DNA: TGTGCCAGCAGCTTTGTTGTAGACGAGCAGTGCTTC
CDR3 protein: CASSFVVDEQCF

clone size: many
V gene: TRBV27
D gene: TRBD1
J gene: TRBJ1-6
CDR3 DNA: TGTGCCAGCAGTTTCGGACAGGGAAAAAATTCACCCCTCCACTTT
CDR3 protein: CASSFGQGKNSPLHF

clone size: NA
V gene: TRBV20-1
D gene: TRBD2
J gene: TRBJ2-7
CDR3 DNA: TGCAGTGCTAGGGCGGGGGGGATACCTCGGGAGCAGTACTTC
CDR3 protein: CSARAGGIPREQYF

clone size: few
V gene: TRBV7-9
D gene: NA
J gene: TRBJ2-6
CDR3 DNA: TGCGCAGCTAGCTCTGGGGCCAACGTCCTGACTTTC
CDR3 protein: CAASSGANVLTF

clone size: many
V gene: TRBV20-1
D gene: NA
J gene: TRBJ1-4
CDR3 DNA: TGCAATGCTAGAGGAGCAGGGGAAAAACTGTTTTTT
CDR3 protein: CNARGAGEKLFF

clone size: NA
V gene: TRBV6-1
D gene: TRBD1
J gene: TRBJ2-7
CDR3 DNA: TGTGCCAGCAACCTGGGACAGGGGGTATTCTACGAGCAGTACTTC
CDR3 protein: CASNLGQGVFYEQYF

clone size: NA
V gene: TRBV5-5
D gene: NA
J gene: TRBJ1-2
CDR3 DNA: TGTGCCAGCAGCACCTTTAATCCGGGAGAAGTCTACACCTTC
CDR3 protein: CASSTFNPGEVYTF

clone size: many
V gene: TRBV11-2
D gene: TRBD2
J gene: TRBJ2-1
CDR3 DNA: TGTGCCAGCAGCTTCAACTTAGCGGGGGGCCCTTTATCGTTCTTC
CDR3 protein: CASSFNLAGGPLSFF

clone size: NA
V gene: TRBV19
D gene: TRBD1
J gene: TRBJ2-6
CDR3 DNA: TGTGCCAGTAGTCGACAGGGGGCGCTTGCTGGGGCCAACGTCCTGACTTTC
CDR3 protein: CASSRQGALAGANVLTF

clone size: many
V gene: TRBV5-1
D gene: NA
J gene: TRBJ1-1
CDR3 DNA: TGCGCCAGCAGCTCAGGGGCAACAGGGTTGAACACTGAAGCTTTCTTT
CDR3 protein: CASSSGATGLNTEAFF

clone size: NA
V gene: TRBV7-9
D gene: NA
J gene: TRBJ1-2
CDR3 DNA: TGTGCCAGCAGCTTGGCCACTGACGGGGAGGATAACTATGGCTACACCTTC
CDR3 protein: CASSLATDGEDNYGYTF

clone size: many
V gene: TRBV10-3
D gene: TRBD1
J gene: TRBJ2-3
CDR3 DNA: TGTGCCAACAAAGGGGGCAGTGCAGATACGCAGTATTTT
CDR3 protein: CANKGGSADTQYF

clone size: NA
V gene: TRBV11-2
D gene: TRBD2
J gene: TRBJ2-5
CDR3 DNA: TGTGCCAGCAGCTACACACGGGGGGGCCGGGGGAAGACCCAGTACTTC
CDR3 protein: CASSYTRGGRGKTQYF

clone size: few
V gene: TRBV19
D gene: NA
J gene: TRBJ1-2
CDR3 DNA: TGTGCCAGTAGTATTGCGGGTGGACAGAGCTATGGCTACACCTTC
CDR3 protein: CASSIAGGQSYGYTF

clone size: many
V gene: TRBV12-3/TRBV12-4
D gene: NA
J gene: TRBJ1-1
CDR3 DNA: TGTGCCAGCAGTTTCGGAGGAGGCCTTGGGACTGAAGCTTTCTTT
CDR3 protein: CASSFGGGLGTEAFF

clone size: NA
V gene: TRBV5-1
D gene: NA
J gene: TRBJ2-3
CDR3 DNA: TGCGCCAGCAGCTTCGCGGGGGCCGGCACAGATACGCAGTATTTT
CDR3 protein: CASSFAGAGTDTQYF

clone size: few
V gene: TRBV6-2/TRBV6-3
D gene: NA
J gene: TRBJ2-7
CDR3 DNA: TGTGCCAGCAGTTACTCGGGGGTTACCGTCTACGAGCAGTACTTC
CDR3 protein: CASSYSGVTVYEQYF

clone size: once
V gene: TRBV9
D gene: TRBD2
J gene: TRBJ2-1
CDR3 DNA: TGTGCCAGCAGCGCGTTCACTAGCGGGTCCTACAATGAGCAGTTCTTC
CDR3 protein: CASSAFTSGSYNEQFF

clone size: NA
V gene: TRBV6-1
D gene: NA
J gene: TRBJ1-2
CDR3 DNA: TGTGCCAGCAGTGTCATACAGGGTAGTCGTGGGTATGGCTACACCTTC
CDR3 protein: CASSVIQGSRGYGYTF

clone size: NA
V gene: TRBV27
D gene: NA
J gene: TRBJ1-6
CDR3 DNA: TGTGCCAGCAGTACACCCAGGGAATATAATTCACCCCTCCACTTT
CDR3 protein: CASSTPREYNSPLHF

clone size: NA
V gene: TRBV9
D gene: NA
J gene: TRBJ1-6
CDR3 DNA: TGTGCCAGCAGCGTAGCATGGGATTATAATTCACCCCTCCACTTT
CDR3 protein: CASSVAWDYNSPLHF

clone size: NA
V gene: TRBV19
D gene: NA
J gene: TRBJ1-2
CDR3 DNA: TGTGCCACCGGACCCCGAGGGGCGGGCGATGGCTACACCTTC
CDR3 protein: CATGPRGAGDGYTF

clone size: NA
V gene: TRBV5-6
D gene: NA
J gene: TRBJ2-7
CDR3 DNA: TGTGCCAGCAGCTTGGGGCAGGTCTACGAGCAGTACTTC
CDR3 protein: CASSLGQVYEQYF

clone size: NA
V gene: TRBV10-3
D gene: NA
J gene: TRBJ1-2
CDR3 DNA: TGTGCCATCAGTGAGTCCGGGGATAGTGGCTACACCTTC
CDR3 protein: CAISESGDSGYTF

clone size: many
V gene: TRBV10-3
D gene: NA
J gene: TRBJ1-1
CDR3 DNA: TGTGCCATCAGTGAGTCACCCAGCGGTGCGACTGAAGCTTTCTTT
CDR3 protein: CAISESPSGATEAFF

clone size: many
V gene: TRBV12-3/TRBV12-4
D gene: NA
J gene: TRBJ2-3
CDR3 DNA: TGTGCCAGCAGTTCGTCCGGGACTCCTGATTGGGGTACGCAGTATTTT
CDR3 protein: CASSSSGTPDWGTQYF

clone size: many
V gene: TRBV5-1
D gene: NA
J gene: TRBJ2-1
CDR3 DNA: TGCGCCAGCAGCTTGGAGCTCCCCCCGGAGTTCTTC
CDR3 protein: CASSLELPPEFF

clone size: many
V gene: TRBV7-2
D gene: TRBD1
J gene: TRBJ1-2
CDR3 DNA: TGTGCCAGCAGCGTAGGGACAGGGACAAACTATGGCTACACCTTC
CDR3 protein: CASSVGTGTNYGYTF

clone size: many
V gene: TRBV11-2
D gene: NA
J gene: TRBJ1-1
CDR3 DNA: TGTGCCAGCAGCCCTTTGGCGGCGAACACTGAAGCTTTCTTT
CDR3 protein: CASSPLAANTEAFF

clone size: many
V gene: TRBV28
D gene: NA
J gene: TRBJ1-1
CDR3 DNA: TGTGCCAGCAGTTCGACCCCGGGGGGAGGGGTTGAAGCTTTCTTT
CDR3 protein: CASSSTPGGGVEAFF

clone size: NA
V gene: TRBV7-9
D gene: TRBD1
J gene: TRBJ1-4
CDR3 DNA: TGTGCCAGCAGCTTAGACGGACAGGGTTACGAAAAACTGTTTTTT
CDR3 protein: CASSLDGQGYEKLFF

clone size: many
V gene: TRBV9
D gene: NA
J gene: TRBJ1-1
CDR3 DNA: TGTGCCAGCAGCGTTACCGGGACGGAGACTGAAGCTTTCTTT
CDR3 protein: CASSVTGTETEAFF

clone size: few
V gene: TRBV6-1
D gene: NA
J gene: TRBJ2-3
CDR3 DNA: TGTGCCAGTGGGACCGGGACTTCCCCCAGGGATACGCAGTATTTT
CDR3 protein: CASGTGTSPRDTQYF

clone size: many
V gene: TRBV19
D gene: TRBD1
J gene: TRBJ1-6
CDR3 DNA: TGTGCCAGTACCATGGACAGGGTAAATTCACCCCTCCACTTT
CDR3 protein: CASTMDRVNSPLHF

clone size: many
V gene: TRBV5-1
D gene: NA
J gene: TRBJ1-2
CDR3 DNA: TGCGCCAGCAGCTTGGACCCCGGGGAAATTTTCGGCTACACCTTC
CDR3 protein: CASSLDPGEIFGYTF

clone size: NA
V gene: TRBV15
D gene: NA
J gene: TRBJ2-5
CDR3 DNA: TGCGCCACCAACCCTGGGGACCTCGGAAAGACCCAGTACTTC
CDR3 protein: CATNPGDLGKTQYF

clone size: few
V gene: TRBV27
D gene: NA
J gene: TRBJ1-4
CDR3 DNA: TGTGCCAGCAGTTTGTCAGGGATCGGTGAAAAACTGTTTTTT
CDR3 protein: CASSLSGIGEKLFF

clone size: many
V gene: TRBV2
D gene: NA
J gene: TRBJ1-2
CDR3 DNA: TGTGCCGGGAGGGGGTTAGAATATGGCTACACCTTC
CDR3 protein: CAGRGLEYGYTF

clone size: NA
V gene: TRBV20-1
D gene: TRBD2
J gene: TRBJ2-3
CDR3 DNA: TGCAGTGCTAGAGGAGGGGAGGGGTCCACAGATACGCAGTATTTT
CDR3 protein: CSARGGEGSTDTQYF

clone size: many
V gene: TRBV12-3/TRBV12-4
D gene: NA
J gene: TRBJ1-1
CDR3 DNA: TGTGCCAGCAGGGGCCGGACCGGGAACACTGAAGCTTTCTTT
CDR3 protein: CASRGRTGNTEAFF

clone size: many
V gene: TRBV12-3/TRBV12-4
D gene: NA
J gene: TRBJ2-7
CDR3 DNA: TGTGCCAGCAGGGAAGGTAGGACAGCATCCTACGAGCAGTACTTC
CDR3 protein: CASREGRTASYEQYF

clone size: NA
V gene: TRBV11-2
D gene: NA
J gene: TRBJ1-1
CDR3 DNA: TGTGCCAGTAGTAGTACGAGCCGGTTAGGTAATGAAGCTTTCTTT
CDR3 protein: CASSSTSRLGNEAFF

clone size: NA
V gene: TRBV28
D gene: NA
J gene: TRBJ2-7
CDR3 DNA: TGTGCCAGCAGCCCACCACAGGGTGAGCAGTACTTC
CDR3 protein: CASSPPQGEQYF

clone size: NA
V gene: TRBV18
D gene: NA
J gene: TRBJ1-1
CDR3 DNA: TGTGCCAGCTCACCCTACCGGGACGCATGGAAGAACACTGAAGCTTTCTTT
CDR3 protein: CASSPYRDAWKNTEAFF

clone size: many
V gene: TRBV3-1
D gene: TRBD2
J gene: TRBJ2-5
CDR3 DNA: TGTGCCAGCAGCCCTAGCGGGGGGCCACAAGAGACCCAGTACTTC
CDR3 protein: CASSPSGGPQETQYF

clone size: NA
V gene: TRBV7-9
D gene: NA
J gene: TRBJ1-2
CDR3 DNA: TGTGCCAGCAGCCAACCAAACCAGGGGAACTATGGCTACACCTTC
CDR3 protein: CASSQPNQGNYGYTF

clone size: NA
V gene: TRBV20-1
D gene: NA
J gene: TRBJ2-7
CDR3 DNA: TGCAGTGCTAGACCCGGACATTCCTACGAGCAGTACTTC
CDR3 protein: CSARPGHSYEQYF

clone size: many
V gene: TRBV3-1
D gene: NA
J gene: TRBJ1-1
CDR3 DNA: TGTGCCAGCAGCCAACAGGGGAGAAAAGGTGAAGCTTTCTTT
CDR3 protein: CASSQQGRKGEAFF

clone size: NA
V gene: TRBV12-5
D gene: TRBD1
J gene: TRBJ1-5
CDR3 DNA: TGTGCTAGTGGCGCCCCCGGGACAGGGAATTTTCAGCCCCAGCATTTT
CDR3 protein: CASGAPGTGNFQPQHF

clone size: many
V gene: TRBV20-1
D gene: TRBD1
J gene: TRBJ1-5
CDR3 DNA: TGCAGTGCTTACAGGGGGGGCAATCAGCCCCAGCATTTT
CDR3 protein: CSAYRGGNQPQHF

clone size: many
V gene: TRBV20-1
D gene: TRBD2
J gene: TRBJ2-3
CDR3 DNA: TGCAGTGGCGCGGTGGGGGGGTTCGGCACAGATACGCAGTATTTT
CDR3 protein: CSGAVGGFGTDTQYF

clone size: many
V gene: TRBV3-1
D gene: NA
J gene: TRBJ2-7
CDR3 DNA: TGCGCCAGCAGCCAAGGGGGCGGGAGCTACGAGCAGTACTTC
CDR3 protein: CASSQGGGSYEQYF